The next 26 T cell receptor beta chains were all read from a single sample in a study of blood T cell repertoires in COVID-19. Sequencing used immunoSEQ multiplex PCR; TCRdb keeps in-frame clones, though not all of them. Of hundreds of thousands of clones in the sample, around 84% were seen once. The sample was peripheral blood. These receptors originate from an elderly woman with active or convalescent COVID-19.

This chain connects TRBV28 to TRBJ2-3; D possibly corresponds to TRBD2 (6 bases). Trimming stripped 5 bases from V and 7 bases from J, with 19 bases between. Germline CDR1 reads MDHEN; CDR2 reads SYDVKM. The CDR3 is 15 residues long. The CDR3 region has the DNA TGTGCCAGCAGTAACGGGGAGCGCGGCGGGAATACGCAGTATTTT. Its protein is CASSNGERGGNTQYF.

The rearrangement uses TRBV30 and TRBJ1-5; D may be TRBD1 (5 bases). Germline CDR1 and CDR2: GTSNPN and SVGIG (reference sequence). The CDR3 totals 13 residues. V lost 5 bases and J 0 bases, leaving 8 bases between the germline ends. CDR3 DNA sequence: TGTGCCTGGGACAGCTATAGCAATCAGCCCCAGCATTTT. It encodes CAWDSYSNQPQHF.

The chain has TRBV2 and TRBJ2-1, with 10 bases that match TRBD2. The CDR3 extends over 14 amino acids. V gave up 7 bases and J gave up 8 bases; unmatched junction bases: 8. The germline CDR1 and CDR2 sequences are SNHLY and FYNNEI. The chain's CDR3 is CASTPGLAWDEQFF. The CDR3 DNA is TGTGCCAGCACCCCGGGACTAGCGTGGGATGAGCAGTTCTTC.

The CDR3 protein is CASSAAGTGVGEQFF. The CDR3 DNA is TGTGCCAGCAGCGCCGCCGGGACTGGAGTGGGTGAGCAGTTCTTC. The chain links TRBV7-9 to TRBJ2-1, with D perhaps TRBD2 (6 bases). This CDR3 comprises 15 residues. CDR1 is SEHNR, CDR2 FQNEAQ, per germline (reference sequence). V was shortened by 5 bases and J by 9 bases, with 20 bases between the two germline ends.

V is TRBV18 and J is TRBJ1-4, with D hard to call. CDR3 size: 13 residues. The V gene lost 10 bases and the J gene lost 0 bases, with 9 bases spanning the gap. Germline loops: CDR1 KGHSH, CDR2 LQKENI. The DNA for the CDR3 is TGTGCCACCCTAGGAACAACTAATGAAAAACTGTTTTTT. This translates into CATLGTTNEKLFF.

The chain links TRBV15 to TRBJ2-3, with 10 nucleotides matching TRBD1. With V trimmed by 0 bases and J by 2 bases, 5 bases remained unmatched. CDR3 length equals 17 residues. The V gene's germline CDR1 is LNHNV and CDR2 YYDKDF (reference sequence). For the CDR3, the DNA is TGTGCCACCAGCAGAGATGAGGGACAGGGGATCACAGATACGCAGTATTTT. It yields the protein CATSRDEGQGITDTQYF.

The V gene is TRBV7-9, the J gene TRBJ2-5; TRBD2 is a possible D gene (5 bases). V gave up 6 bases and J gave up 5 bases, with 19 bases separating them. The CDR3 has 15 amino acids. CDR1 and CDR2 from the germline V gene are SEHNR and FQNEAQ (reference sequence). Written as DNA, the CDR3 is TGTGCCAGCAGTCAAACCCCTAGCCTGGGGGAGACCCAGTACTTC. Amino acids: CASSQTPSLGETQYF.

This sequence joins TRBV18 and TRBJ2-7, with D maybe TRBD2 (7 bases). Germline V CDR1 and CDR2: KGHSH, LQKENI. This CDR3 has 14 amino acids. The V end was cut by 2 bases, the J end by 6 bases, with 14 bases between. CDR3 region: CASSPAAGAFEQYF. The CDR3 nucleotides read TGTGCCAGCTCACCAGCGGCGGGGGCATTCGAGCAGTACTTC.

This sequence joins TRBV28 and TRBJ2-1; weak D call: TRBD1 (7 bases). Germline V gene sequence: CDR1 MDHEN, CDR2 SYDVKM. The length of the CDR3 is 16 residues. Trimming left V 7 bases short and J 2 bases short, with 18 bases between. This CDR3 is CASTRGGGGAYNEQFF. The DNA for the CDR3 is TGTGCCAGCACCCGAGGGGGCGGAGGGGCCTACAATGAGCAGTTCTTC. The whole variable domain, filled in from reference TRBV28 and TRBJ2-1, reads DVKVTQSSRYLVKRTGEKVFLECVQDMDHENMFWYRQDPGLGLRLIYFSYDVKMKEKGDIPEGYSVSREKKERFSLILESASTNQTSMYLCASTRGGGGAYNEQFFGPGTRLTVL.

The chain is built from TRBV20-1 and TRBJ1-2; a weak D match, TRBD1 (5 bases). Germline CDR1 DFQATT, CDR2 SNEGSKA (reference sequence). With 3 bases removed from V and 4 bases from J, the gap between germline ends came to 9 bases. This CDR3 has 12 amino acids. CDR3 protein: CSASRGRYGYTF. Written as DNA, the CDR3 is TGCAGTGCTAGTAGGGGCCGCTATGGCTACACCTTC.

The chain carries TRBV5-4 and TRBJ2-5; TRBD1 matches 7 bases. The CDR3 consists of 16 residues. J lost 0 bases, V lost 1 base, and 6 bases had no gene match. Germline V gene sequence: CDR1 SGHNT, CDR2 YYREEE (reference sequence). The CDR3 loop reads CASSLSGQKNQETQYF. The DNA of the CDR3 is TGTGCCAGCAGCTTGTCGGGACAGAAAAACCAAGAGACCCAGTACTTC.

The CDR3 sequence is CASSRQGAGGYTF. For the CDR3, the DNA is TGTGCCAGCAGCCGACAGGGGGCAGGGGGCTACACCTTC. The rearrangement uses TRBV6-5 and TRBJ1-2, with 10 bases lining up with TRBD1. The V gene's germline CDR1 is MNHEY and CDR2 SVGAGI. V lost 6 bases to trimming and J lost 8 bases; unmatched junction nucleotides: 6. This CDR3 is built from 13 residues.

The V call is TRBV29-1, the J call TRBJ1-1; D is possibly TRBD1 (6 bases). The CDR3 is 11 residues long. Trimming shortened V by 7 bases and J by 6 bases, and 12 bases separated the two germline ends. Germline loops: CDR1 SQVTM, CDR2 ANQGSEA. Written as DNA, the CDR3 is TGCAGCGCAAGGGGGTCGGCTGAAGCTTTCTTT. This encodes CSARGSAEAFF.

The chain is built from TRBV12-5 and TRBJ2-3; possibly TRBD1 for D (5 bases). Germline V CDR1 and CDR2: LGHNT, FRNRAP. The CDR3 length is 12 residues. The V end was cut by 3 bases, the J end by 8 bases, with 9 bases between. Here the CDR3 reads CASGFRVGTQYF. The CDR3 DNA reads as TGTGCTAGTGGTTTCAGGGTTGGTACGCAGTATTTT.

CDR3 in amino acids: CASSLGVRDSDETQYF. CDR3 nucleotides: TGCGCCAGCAGCTTGGGGGTCCGGGACTCCGATGAGACCCAGTACTTC. The gene calls are TRBV5-1 and TRBJ2-5; D might be TRBD2 (6 bases). The CDR3 covers 16 residues. V was pared by 0 bases and J by 5 bases, with 17 bases between. Per germline, CDR1 SGHRS and CDR2 YFSETQ.

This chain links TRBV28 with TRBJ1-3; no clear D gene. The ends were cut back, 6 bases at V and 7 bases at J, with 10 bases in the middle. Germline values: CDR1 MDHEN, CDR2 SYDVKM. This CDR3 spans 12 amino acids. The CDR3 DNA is TGTGCCAGCAGCCCACACCCTAACACCATATATTTT. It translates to CASSPHPNTIYF.

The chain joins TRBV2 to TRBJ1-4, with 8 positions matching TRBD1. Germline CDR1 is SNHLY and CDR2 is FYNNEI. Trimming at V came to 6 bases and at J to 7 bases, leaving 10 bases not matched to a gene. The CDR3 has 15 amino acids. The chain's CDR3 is CASSLLQGDLEKLFF. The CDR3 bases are TGTGCCAGCAGCCTCTTACAGGGGGACCTTGAAAAACTGTTTTTT. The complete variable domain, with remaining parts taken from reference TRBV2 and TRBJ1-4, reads EPEVTQTPSHQVTQMGQEVILRCVPISNHLYFYWYRQILGQKVEFLVSFYNNEISEKSEIFDDQFSVERPDGSNFTLKIRSTKLEDSAMYFCASSLLQGDLEKLFFGSGTQLSVL.

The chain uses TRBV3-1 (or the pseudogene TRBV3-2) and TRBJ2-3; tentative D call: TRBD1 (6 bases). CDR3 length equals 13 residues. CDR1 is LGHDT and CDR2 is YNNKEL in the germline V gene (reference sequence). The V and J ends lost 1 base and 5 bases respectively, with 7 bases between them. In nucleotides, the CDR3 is TGTGCCAGCAGCCAAGTAGGGGGAGATACGCAGTATTTT. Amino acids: CASSQVGGDTQYF.

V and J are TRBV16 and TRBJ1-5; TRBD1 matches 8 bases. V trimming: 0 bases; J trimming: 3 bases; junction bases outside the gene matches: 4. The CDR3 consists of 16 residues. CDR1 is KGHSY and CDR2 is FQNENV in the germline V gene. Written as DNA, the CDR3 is TGTGCCAGCAGCCAATCCGGACAGGGAACCAATCAGCCCCAGCATTTT. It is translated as CASSQSGQGTNQPQHF.

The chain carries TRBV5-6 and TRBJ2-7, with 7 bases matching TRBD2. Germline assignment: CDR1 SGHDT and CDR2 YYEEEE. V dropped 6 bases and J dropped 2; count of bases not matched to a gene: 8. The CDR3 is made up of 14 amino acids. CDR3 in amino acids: CASTRGESPYEQYF. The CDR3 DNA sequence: TGTGCCAGCACCCGGGGGGAGTCACCCTACGAGCAGTACTTC.

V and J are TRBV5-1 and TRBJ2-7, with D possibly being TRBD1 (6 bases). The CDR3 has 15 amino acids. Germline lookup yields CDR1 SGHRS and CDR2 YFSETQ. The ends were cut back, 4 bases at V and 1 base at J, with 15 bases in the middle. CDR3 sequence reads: CASSVYSGQSYEQYF. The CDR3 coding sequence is TGCGCCAGCAGCGTATACTCTGGACAGTCCTACGAGCAGTACTTC.

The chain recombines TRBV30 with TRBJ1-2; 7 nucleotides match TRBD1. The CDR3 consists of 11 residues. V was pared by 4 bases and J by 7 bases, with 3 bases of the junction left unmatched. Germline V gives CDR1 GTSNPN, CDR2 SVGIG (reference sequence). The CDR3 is CAWMGTAGYTF. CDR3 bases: TGTGCCTGGATGGGGACAGCTGGCTACACCTTC.

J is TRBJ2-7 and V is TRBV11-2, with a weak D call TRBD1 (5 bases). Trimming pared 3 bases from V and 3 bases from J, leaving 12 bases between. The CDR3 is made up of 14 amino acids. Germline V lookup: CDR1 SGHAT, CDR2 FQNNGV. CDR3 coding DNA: TGTGCCAGCAGCTTCCAGGGTATCCTCTACGAGCAGTACTTC. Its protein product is CASSFQGILYEQYF.

In nucleotides, the CDR3 is TGTGCCACCAGTGATGGGACTAGCGGGAGGGCCGTTACGCAGTATTTT. Protein product: CATSDGTSGRAVTQYF. The V call is TRBV24-1, the J call TRBJ2-3, with 16 bases identical to TRBD2. Germline V CDR1 and CDR2: KGHDR, SFDVKD. V lost 3 bases, J lost 8 bases, and 4 bases stayed unmatched. This CDR3 has 16 residues.

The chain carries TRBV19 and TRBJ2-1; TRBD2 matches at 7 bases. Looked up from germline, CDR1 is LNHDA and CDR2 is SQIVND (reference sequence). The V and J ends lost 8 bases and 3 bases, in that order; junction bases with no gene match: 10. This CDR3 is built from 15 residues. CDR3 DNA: TGTGCCAGTCGACGGGGGGTAGCCGTCTACAATGAGCAGTTCTTC. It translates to CASRRGVAVYNEQFF.

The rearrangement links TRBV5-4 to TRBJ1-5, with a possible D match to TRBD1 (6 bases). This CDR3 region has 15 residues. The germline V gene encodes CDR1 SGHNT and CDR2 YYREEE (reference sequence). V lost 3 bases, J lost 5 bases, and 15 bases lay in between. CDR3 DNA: TGTGCCAGCAGCTCTGGGGGGGGGCGAGATCAGCCCCAGCATTTT. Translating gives CASSSGGGRDQPQHF.